The source of this TCR beta chain is a study of blood T cell repertoires in COVID-19. Whole-study context: Material from acute and convalescent COVID-19 was sourced from the United States, Italy and Spain. From T cells, B-cell-depleted T cells, or PBMCs came the material, which was cDNA or gDNA.

How the authors handled the data: Using reference gene primer amplification, nucleated cell counts were estimated. The assay was immunoSEQ multiplex PCR, and TCRdb's table has in-frame clones only and misses some. D and trimming come from the DNA, and the V and J calls and clone size come from that table. Among 150,000 to 200,000 clones listed, 75% to 80% were seen once. Material: peripheral blood. This clonotype was sampled from a woman in her sixties or seventies with acute or convalescent COVID-19.

The CDR3 bases are TGCGCCAGCAGCTTAGGGACAGGAGTGAACACTGAAGCTTTCTTT. Translated: CASSLGTGVNTEAFF. V usage is TRBV5-1 and J usage is TRBJ1-1, with 8 positions matching TRBD1. The CDR3 consists of 15 residues. V lost 2 bases and J lost 0; bases outside the gene matches: 3. Germline CDR1 and CDR2: SGHRS and YFSETQ.